This is a list of T cell receptor beta chains from one sample in a study of blood T cells in healthy people across ages. TCRdb passed the 5' RACE reads through MiXCR, listing each CDR3 protein once. This sample yields around 600,000 distinct CDR3 sequences, of which around half are seen a single time; roughly 25% belongs to the top ten. Sequenced sample: blood. All receptors come from an elderly man in good health. Each CDR3 is given without its conserved first and last residue. Rows may omit the clone size; those that give it use once, few, many or a size class.

clone_size: .
j_call: TRBJ1-4
v_call: TRBV7-3
cdr3_aa: ASSILSDRGRNEKLF

clone_size: .
j_call: TRBJ1-4
v_call: TRBV20-1
cdr3_aa: SAAYRGREKLF

clone_size: few
j_call: TRBJ2-5
v_call: TRBV20-1
cdr3_aa: SAGTSGTETQY

clone_size: .
j_call: TRBJ2-6
v_call: TRBV4-1
cdr3_aa: ASSQDGRGANVLT

clone_size: few
j_call: TRBJ2-3
v_call: TRBV29-1
cdr3_aa: SGSYPGTDTQY

clone_size: .
j_call: TRBJ1-6
v_call: TRBV7-9
cdr3_aa: ASQGSYNSPLH

clone_size: .
j_call: .
v_call: TRBV4-1
cdr3_aa: ASSQGPLLPYEQY

clone_size: .
j_call: TRBJ1-1
v_call: TRBV7-9
cdr3_aa: ASTPGGGYTEAF

clone_size: once
j_call: TRBJ2-3
v_call: TRBV4-3
cdr3_aa: ASSQDPGHPSTDTQY

clone_size: .
j_call: TRBJ2-4
v_call: TRBV11-2
cdr3_aa: ASSISSGGAGAKNIQY

clone_size: once
j_call: TRBJ2-7
v_call: TRBV5-6
cdr3_aa: ASRPWTGDEQY

clone_size: .
j_call: TRBJ2-1
v_call: TRBV12-3/TRBV12-4
cdr3_aa: ASISPGLRNNEQF

clone_size: few
j_call: TRBJ1-2
v_call: TRBV6-5
cdr3_aa: ASSYSNRGRAYGYT

clone_size: .
j_call: TRBJ2-1
v_call: TRBV10-3
cdr3_aa: TISEEGVAYEQF

clone_size: .
j_call: TRBJ1-5
v_call: TRBV29-1
cdr3_aa: SVTGGGNQPQH

clone_size: .
j_call: TRBJ2-3
v_call: TRBV20-1
cdr3_aa: SARDQQDRTDTQY

clone_size: few
j_call: TRBJ2-5
v_call: TRBV5-8
cdr3_aa: ASSFVSGRETQY

clone_size: .
j_call: TRBJ2-5
v_call: TRBV20-1
cdr3_aa: SAGDPGPLSQETQY

clone_size: .
j_call: TRBJ2-1
v_call: TRBV2
cdr3_aa: ASSEEAGGAYNEQF

clone_size: few
j_call: TRBJ2-1
v_call: TRBV20-1
cdr3_aa: SARSSSSSSYNEQF

clone_size: .
j_call: TRBJ1-4
v_call: TRBV3-1
cdr3_aa: ASGRDRGLIGEKLF

clone_size: .
j_call: TRBJ2-1
v_call: TRBV14
cdr3_aa: ASSLGFSYNEQF

clone_size: .
j_call: TRBJ2-6
v_call: TRBV7-2
cdr3_aa: ASSTYSSGANVLT

clone_size: .
j_call: TRBJ2-5
v_call: TRBV5-6
cdr3_aa: ASSTVRAQETQY

clone_size: .
j_call: TRBJ2-7
v_call: TRBV28
cdr3_aa: ASGVGTSEGWQY

clone_size: few
j_call: TRBJ2-1
v_call: TRBV27
cdr3_aa: ASRPQLTLSYNEQF

clone_size: .
j_call: TRBJ1-5
v_call: TRBV3-1
cdr3_aa: ASSQDARSQPQH

clone_size: .
j_call: TRBJ2-1
v_call: TRBV15
cdr3_aa: ATSGVRDRGRLGNEQF

clone_size: many
j_call: TRBJ2-3
v_call: TRBV7-9
cdr3_aa: ASSQETDTQY

clone_size: .
j_call: TRBJ2-5
v_call: TRBV6-2/TRBV6-3
cdr3_aa: ASSYSILGQGKETQY

clone_size: .
j_call: TRBJ1-4
v_call: TRBV2
cdr3_aa: ASRPTPGGISEKLF

clone_size: many
j_call: TRBJ2-3
v_call: TRBV6-5
cdr3_aa: ASGGLAGSDTQY

clone_size: many
j_call: TRBJ2-7
v_call: TRBV12-3/TRBV12-4
cdr3_aa: ASSLSGGSTYEQY

clone_size: many
j_call: TRBJ2-7
v_call: TRBV6-5
cdr3_aa: ASGPGTGNPYEQY

clone_size: .
j_call: TRBJ1-2
v_call: TRBV4-2
cdr3_aa: ASSRATGDGYT

clone_size: .
j_call: TRBJ2-6
v_call: TRBV12-3/TRBV12-4
cdr3_aa: ASSLNLGGSSEGANVLT

clone_size: few
j_call: TRBJ2-5
v_call: TRBV20-1
cdr3_aa: SARTNIGTQY

clone_size: many
j_call: TRBJ1-5
v_call: TRBV6-6
cdr3_aa: ASRGDRYNQPQH

clone_size: .
j_call: TRBJ2-1
v_call: TRBV20-1
cdr3_aa: SARQLAGMSSYNEQF

clone_size: .
j_call: TRBJ2-7
v_call: TRBV29-1
cdr3_aa: SAVTGTGEQY

clone_size: .
j_call: .
v_call: TRBV20-1
cdr3_aa: SASKGRTYEQY

clone_size: many
j_call: TRBJ2-7
v_call: TRBV20-1
cdr3_aa: SAKTGTGGDEQY

clone_size: many
j_call: TRBJ2-3
v_call: TRBV7-2
cdr3_aa: ASSATGQRTDTQY

clone_size: many
j_call: TRBJ2-7
v_call: TRBV7-2
cdr3_aa: ASSNPGHHYEQY

clone_size: few
j_call: TRBJ1-5
v_call: TRBV27
cdr3_aa: ASSSGTGLNQPQH

clone_size: .
j_call: TRBJ1-2
v_call: TRBV6-5
cdr3_aa: ASSYRGRNDGYT

clone_size: .
j_call: TRBJ2-7
v_call: TRBV10-2
cdr3_aa: ASSEGQSHYEQY

clone_size: few
j_call: TRBJ2-7
v_call: TRBV20-1
cdr3_aa: SAPARQMSSYEQY

clone_size: few
j_call: TRBJ2-7
v_call: TRBV6-2/TRBV6-3
cdr3_aa: ASSITLAGGEQY

clone_size: .
j_call: TRBJ2-4
v_call: TRBV12-3/TRBV12-4
cdr3_aa: ASSLGVAKNIQY

clone_size: .
j_call: TRBJ1-1
v_call: TRBV19
cdr3_aa: ASSIPTTGHWTEAF

clone_size: few
j_call: TRBJ2-7
v_call: TRBV3-1
cdr3_aa: ASSTRWLPAYEQY

clone_size: .
j_call: TRBJ2-3
v_call: TRBV7-8
cdr3_aa: ASSFPGQGGNADTQY

clone_size: few
j_call: TRBJ2-7
v_call: TRBV6-2/TRBV6-3
cdr3_aa: ASSYPDRGAQY

clone_size: few
j_call: TRBJ2-7
v_call: TRBV6-2/TRBV6-3
cdr3_aa: ASSYLGTYEQY

clone_size: .
j_call: TRBJ2-1
v_call: TRBV7-3
cdr3_aa: ASSPPGLYNEQF

clone_size: once
j_call: TRBJ2-7
v_call: TRBV7-2
cdr3_aa: ANSLNPYEQY

clone_size: .
j_call: TRBJ1-5
v_call: TRBV6-6
cdr3_aa: ASTQPPGQVKQEQH